Each of the 13 T cell receptor beta chains below was sequenced from the same sample in a study of blood T cell repertoires in COVID-19. Produced via immunoSEQ multiplex PCR; TCRdb's table is partial and in-frame only. The sample gives 150,000 to 200,000 clones, about 80% of which show up once; around 10% is in the top ten. What was sequenced was PBMCs or T cells enriched from blood (not recorded which). The receptors were sampled from a man aged 50-59 years who had recovered from COVID-19.

This clone was picked up a small number of times. V gene TRBV7-3 combines with J gene TRBJ2-2, with 9 nucleotides matching TRBD2. CDR3 length: 16 residues. With V trimmed by 1 base and J by 7 bases, 7 bases remained unmatched. Per the germline V gene, CDR1 is SGHTA and CDR2 is FQGTGA. CDR3 protein: CASSLRAGGPSGELFF. CDR3 sequence (DNA): TGTGCCAGCAGCTTAAGGGCGGGAGGGCCGAGCGGGGAGCTGTTTTTT.

The chain employs TRBV27 and TRBJ2-2, with 9 bases that match TRBD2. Germline V gene data show CDR1 as MNHEY and CDR2 as SMNVEV (reference sequence). V dropped 1 base and J dropped 7; count of bases not matched to a gene: 4. This CDR3 comprises 15 residues. The CDR3 DNA reads as TGTGCCAGCAGTTTATTAGCGGGAGAGATCGGGGAGCTGTTTTTT. Translated: CASSLLAGEIGELFF.

V usage is TRBV5-6 and J usage is TRBJ2-7; D possibly corresponds to TRBD2 (6 bases). Looked up from germline, CDR1 is SGHDT and CDR2 is YYEEEE. V lost 0 bases and J 0 bases, leaving 16 bases between the germline ends. The CDR3 is made up of 17 amino acids. The CDR3, as DNA: TGTGCCAGCAGCTTGGCCCGGTTTGCGGGGATCTCCTACGAGCAGTACTTC. Translation: CASSLARFAGISYEQYF.

The gene calls are TRBV30 and TRBJ2-2; perhaps TRBD1 as D (5 bases). The CDR3 sequence is 13 residues long. Trimming cost V 5 bases and J 7 bases, with 14 bases left between them. Per the germline V gene, CDR1 is GTSNPN and CDR2 is SVGIG (reference sequence). CDR3 sequence (DNA): TGTGCCTGGGGTATCAGGGTGAACGGGGAGCTGTTTTTT. It specifies CAWGIRVNGELFF.

J is TRBJ2-1 and V is TRBV7-2; 8 bases line up with TRBD1. The CDR3 runs 15 residues. Germline values: CDR1 SGHTA, CDR2 FQGNSA. J was trimmed by 8 bases and V by 4 bases; bases with no gene match: 10. CDR3 sequence reads: CASSSGGYRVDEQFF. As DNA, the CDR3 is TGTGCCAGCAGCTCAGGGGGCTATCGCGTGGATGAGCAGTTCTTC.

This sequence joins TRBV19 and TRBJ2-3; 9 bases map to TRBD2. The CDR3 has 17 residues. The V gene end was trimmed by 2 bases and the J gene end by 0 bases; junction bases not matched to a gene: 6. In germline, CDR1 is LNHDA, CDR2 SQIVND (reference sequence). The CDR3 sequence: CASSILAGRVSTDTQYF. The DNA for the CDR3 is TGTGCCAGTAGTATACTAGCGGGAAGAGTCAGCACAGATACGCAGTATTTT.

The gene calls are TRBV10-2 and TRBJ1-1; no clear D gene. Per germline, CDR1 WSHSY and CDR2 SAAADI. The CDR3 covers 14 residues. Trimming cost V 0 bases and J 5 bases, with 10 bases left between them. The CDR3 sequence: CASSESGRGTEAFF. CDR3 coding DNA: TGCGCCAGCAGTGAGTCAGGGAGAGGGACTGAAGCTTTCTTT.

The J gene is TRBJ2-7, the V gene TRBV18, with D uncertain. Per germline, CDR1 KGHSH and CDR2 LQKENI. CDR3 length: 14 amino acids. Deletions cut 1 base from V and 0 bases from J, with 7 bases between. The CDR3, as DNA: TGTGCCAGCTCACCACGAGTAGCCTCCTACGAGCAGTACTTC. This encodes CASSPRVASYEQYF.

This chain connects TRBV19 to TRBJ1-4; D possibly corresponds to TRBD1 (6 bases). This CDR3 spans 13 amino acids. Trimming took off 5 bases at V and 7 bases at J, with 11 bases between the two ends. Germline-derived CDR1 and CDR2 are LNHDA and SQIVND (reference sequence). In DNA, the CDR3 is TGTGCCAGTAGTCCCACAGGGAGTGAAAAACTGTTTTTT. This codes for CASSPTGSEKLFF.

The chain employs TRBV27 and TRBJ1-6, with TRBD1 matching over 7 bases. This CDR3 has 15 amino acids. V shed 10 bases, J shed 4 bases, and the junction held 10 bases outside the gene matches. Germline V lookup: CDR1 MNHEY, CDR2 SMNVEV (reference sequence). Here the CDR3 reads CATKQTGLYNSPLHF. In DNA form, the CDR3 reads TGTGCCACCAAACAGACAGGGTTGTATAATTCACCCCTCCACTTT.

As concerns this clone: An end of the junction differs from the germline gene, which may be a read error. The chain has TRBV5-6 and TRBJ1-5; D is ambiguous. The V gene's germline CDR1 is SGHDT and CDR2 YYEEEE. The CDR3 extends over 16 amino acids. DNA for the CDR3: TGTGCCAGCAGCCGTTATCGCCCCTTAGCAACGGAGCCCCAGCTTTTT. It encodes CASSRYRPLATEPQLF.

This clone was observed a handful of times. The V call is TRBV28, the J call TRBJ2-5; TRBD2 aligns across 7 bases. The junction had 16 bases not matched to a gene; V was cut back by 5 bases and J by 7 bases. The germline V gene encodes CDR1 MDHEN and CDR2 SYDVKM. The CDR3 has 16 amino acids. Here the CDR3 reads CASSPAGALGSGTQYF. The CDR3 nucleotides read TGTGCCAGCAGTCCCGCGGGAGCCCTCGGATCGGGGACCCAGTACTTC.

This sequence joins TRBV28 and TRBJ1-2; the D gene is possibly TRBD1 (5 bases). The CDR3 is made up of 11 amino acids. The V end was cut by 8 bases, the J end by 8 bases, with 12 bases between. Germline V gene lookup returns CDR1 MDHEN and CDR2 SYDVKM. The CDR3 DNA sequence: TGTGCCAGCCTGGACACGGGCGGCTACACCTTC. This encodes CASLDTGGYTF.